What follows is one T cell receptor (beta chain) and its context. This CDR3 comprises 15 residues. In germline, CDR1 is KGHSH, CDR2 LQKENI. V lost 2 bases to trimming and J lost 2 bases; unmatched junction nucleotides: 1. The data originate from a study of OX40 agonist ivuxolimab in advanced cancers. For the study at large: The patients got ivuxolimab, which is an agonistic anti-OX40 (CD134) antibody.

The assay was immunoSEQ multiplex PCR, and TCRdb's table has in-frame clones only and misses some. Of some 48,000 clones listed, around 87% are singletons. Exclusion of a patient followed from autoimmune disease history or systemic immunosuppression. The genes are TRBV18 and TRBJ2-7; 12 bases line up with TRBD2. This sample comprised CD4+ or CD8+ T cells sorted from blood, obtained in a trial of the OX40 agonist ivuxolimab. This receptor was taken from an adult with an advanced solid tumor such as melanoma, head and neck, liver or kidney cancer. The CDR3 is CASSPGLAGTYEQYF. CDR3 nucleotide sequence: TGTGCCAGCTCACCAGGACTAGCGGGGACCTACGAGCAGTACTTC.